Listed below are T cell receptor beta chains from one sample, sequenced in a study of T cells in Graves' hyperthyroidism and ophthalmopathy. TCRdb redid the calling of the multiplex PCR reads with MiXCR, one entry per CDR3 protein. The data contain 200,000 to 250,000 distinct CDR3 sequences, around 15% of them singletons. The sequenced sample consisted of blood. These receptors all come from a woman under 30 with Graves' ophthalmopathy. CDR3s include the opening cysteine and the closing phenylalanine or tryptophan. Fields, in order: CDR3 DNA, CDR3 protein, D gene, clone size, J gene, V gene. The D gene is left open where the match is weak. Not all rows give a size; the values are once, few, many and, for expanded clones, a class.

TGTGCCAGCAGCCCATCCGGGACAGGTGTTCACGAGCAGTACTTC CASSPSGTGVHEQYF TRBD1 many TRBJ2-7 TRBV12-3/TRBV12-4
TGTGCCAGCCAGGACAGGGGAAGCACCGGGGAGCTGTTTTTT CASQDRGSTGELFF TRBD1 many TRBJ2-2 TRBV2
TGTGCCAGCAGCTCCGGGGAGTACTATGGCTACACCTTC CASSSGEYYGYTF NA many TRBJ1-2 TRBV7-9
TGTGCCATCAAGGGGTCAACTAGCACAGATACGCAGTATTTT CAIKGSTSTDTQYF NA many TRBJ2-3 TRBV10-3
TGCAGTGCTACCGAACTACAGGGGGGGCAGCCCCAGCATTTT CSATELQGGQPQHF TRBD1 NA TRBJ1-5 TRBV20-1
TGCGCCAGCAGCACCACCCTAGCGGGAGGGGTCGATACGCAGTATTTT CASSTTLAGGVDTQYF TRBD2 many TRBJ2-3 TRBV5-1
TGTGCCAGCAGTTCGGGACGGGTTCGGTATGGCTACACCTTC CASSSGRVRYGYTF NA NA TRBJ1-2 TRBV12-3/TRBV12-4
TGTGCCACCGGCTCGAGTGGAGGTAACGAGCAGTACTTC CATGSSGGNEQYF NA few TRBJ2-7 TRBV15
TGCAGCGTTGAAGAAAGGACTAGCGGTGCCTACGAGCAGTACTTC CSVEERTSGAYEQYF TRBD2 many TRBJ2-7 TRBV29-1
TGTGCCAGCAGTGAAAGTCCGGGCTCTGGGGCCAACGTCCTGACTTTC CASSESPGSGANVLTF NA many TRBJ2-6 TRBV2
TGTGCCAGCAGACCGGGACAGGGCCAAGCTTTCTTT CASRPGQGQAFF TRBD1 NA TRBJ1-1 TRBV7-3
TGTGCCAGCAGCCCAGTAAGCGGGTTCGGGGAGCTGTTTTTT CASSPVSGFGELFF NA NA TRBJ2-2 TRBV4-2
TGTGCCAGCAGTCCCTTGGACAGGGGAAAGTACTTC CASSPLDRGKYF TRBD1 NA TRBJ2-5 TRBV28
TGTGCCTGGAGTGTAAGAACGTCGCGAGGGGCTCACAATCAGCCCCAGCATTTT CAWSVRTSRGAHNQPQHF NA many TRBJ1-5 TRBV30
TGCGCCAGCAGCTTGAGGACGGTGAACACTGAAGCTTTCTTT CASSLRTVNTEAFF NA many TRBJ1-1 TRBV5-1
TGTGCCAGCAGCTTAAACAGGGGCTCCTACGAGCAGTACTTC CASSLNRGSYEQYF TRBD1 many TRBJ2-7 TRBV7-8
TGTGCCAGCAGCTTAATGAGTGGGGCCCATGGCTACACCTTC CASSLMSGAHGYTF NA many TRBJ1-2 TRBV13
TGTGCCAGCAGTCCCCCCAGCGGGGGGTACTACAATGAGCAGTTCTTC CASSPPSGGYYNEQFF TRBD2 many TRBJ2-1 TRBV6-2/TRBV6-3
TGTGCCAGCAGTCCCCCCTCGGGAGCGGGAGGGCCTGTCGGCCGAGAGACCCAGTACTTC CASSPPSGAGGPVGRETQYF TRBD2 NA TRBJ2-5 TRBV3-1
TGTGCCAGCAGTTCCCCTTTGACAGATACGCAGTATTTT CASSSPLTDTQYF NA many TRBJ2-3 TRBV6-1
TGTGCCAGCAGCTTAGCGGGGTCATCTAATTCACCCCTCCACTTT CASSLAGSSNSPLHF NA many TRBJ1-6 TRBV7-9
TGTGCCAGCAGCTTATTCCCGGAGGGGGAGCTGTTTTTT CASSLFPEGELFF NA few TRBJ2-2 TRBV7-3
TGCAGTGCTAGAGATTTTCGAGGACAGAAGGGAGGGAGCACAGATACGCAGTATTTT CSARDFRGQKGGSTDTQYF NA many TRBJ2-3 TRBV20-1
TGTGCCAGCAGCAACAAGGGGCAAAGGAGTTACAATGAGCAGTTCTTC CASSNKGQRSYNEQFF NA many TRBJ2-1 TRBV6-1
TGCGCCAGCCGGACAGGGGTTGAGCAGTTCTTC CASRTGVEQFF TRBD1 many TRBJ2-1 TRBV5-1
TGTGCCAGCAGCCCCACGACAGGGGTCAGGGATACGCAGTATTTT CASSPTTGVRDTQYF TRBD1 many TRBJ2-3 TRBV7-3
TGTGCCAGCAGCCAAAACCCGACTAGCGCCCAAGAGACCCAGTACTTC CASSQNPTSAQETQYF TRBD2 many TRBJ2-5 TRBV14
TGCAGTGCTAGACCGGGACAGGGGGCCGCCAATGAGCAGTTCTTC CSARPGQGAANEQFF TRBD1 few TRBJ2-1 TRBV20-1
TGTGCCAGCCCTAGCCCCTCCGGGTCCGGGGAGCTGTTTTTT CASPSPSGSGELFF NA many TRBJ2-2 TRBV19
TGTGCCAGCAGCTTAGCGGGACAGGGGTCCTCTGGGGCCAACGTCCTGACTTTC CASSLAGQGSSGANVLTF TRBD1 many TRBJ2-6 TRBV7-2
TGTGCCAGCAGCTTAGAGGCAGCGAACACCGGGGAGCTGTTTTTT CASSLEAANTGELFF NA NA TRBJ2-2 TRBV7-3
TGCAGTGCTTTCGAGGGCGGTTCCTACAATGAGCAGTTCTTC CSAFEGGSYNEQFF NA many TRBJ2-1 TRBV20-1
TGCAGTGCTAGAGATTCAGGGAACTATGGCTACACCTTC CSARDSGNYGYTF NA many TRBJ1-2 TRBV20-1
TGCGCCAGCAGCTCGGATAGCGGGGGGATCCAAGAGACCCAGTACTTC CASSSDSGGIQETQYF TRBD2 NA TRBJ2-5 TRBV5-1
TGTGCCAGCAGGTGGAACAGGGGAGAATACACTGAAGCTTTCTTT CASRWNRGEYTEAFF TRBD1 many TRBJ1-1 TRBV2
TGTGCCAGCAGTGAAGTAATACTAGTATTGGAGACCCAGTACTTC CASSEVILVLETQYF NA many TRBJ2-5 TRBV6-1
TGTGCCAGCAGAACTTCCGGCCTACCAGATACGCAGTATTTT CASRTSGLPDTQYF NA many TRBJ2-3 TRBV12-3/TRBV12-4
TGTGCCAGCTCACCCCCCCGGACAGGGAGAGAGGGGGGAGAGACCCAGTACTTC CASSPPRTGREGGETQYF TRBD1 many TRBJ2-5 TRBV18
TGTGCCAGCAGCTCCGGGGACACCTCGCTCCCTGAAGCTTTCTTT CASSSGDTSLPEAFF NA many TRBJ1-1 TRBV7-9
TGCAGTGCTAGTTCGCAGGGTTTCCACACCTTC CSASSQGFHTF NA many TRBJ1-2 TRBV20-1
TGCAGCGTCCCACCCCCGGGACAGCCGTTTGGCTACACCTTC CSVPPPGQPFGYTF TRBD1 many TRBJ1-2 TRBV29-1
TGTGCCAGCAGCTTTCGGACGGTCGGGGAGCTGTTTTTT CASSFRTVGELFF NA many TRBJ2-2 TRBV7-8
TGCGCCAGCAGCTGGGACGGAACAACTAATGAAAAACTGTTTTTT CASSWDGTTNEKLFF NA many TRBJ1-4 TRBV5-1
TGTGCCAGCTCACCTTTCGGGGAAAAACTGTTTTTT CASSPFGEKLFF NA many TRBJ1-4 TRBV18
TGTGCCAGCAGTGGCCGGGACTACACAGATACGCAGTATTTT CASSGRDYTDTQYF TRBD2 NA TRBJ2-3 TRBV6-1
TGTGCCAGCACTTTAGAGGGAAAAAAACTGTTTTTT CASTLEGKKLFF NA many TRBJ1-4 TRBV2
TGCAGTGCTAGGAATGACAGGGACTATGGCTACACCTTC CSARNDRDYGYTF TRBD1 many TRBJ1-2 TRBV20-1
TGTGCCAGCAGACTGCGGGACAGGGGAGAGGATAGCAATCAGCCCCAGCATTTT CASRLRDRGEDSNQPQHF TRBD1 many TRBJ1-5 TRBV27
TGCAGTGCTAGAGTTAGCAACCAGAGGAACACTGAAGCTTTCTTT CSARVSNQRNTEAFF NA many TRBJ1-1 TRBV20-1